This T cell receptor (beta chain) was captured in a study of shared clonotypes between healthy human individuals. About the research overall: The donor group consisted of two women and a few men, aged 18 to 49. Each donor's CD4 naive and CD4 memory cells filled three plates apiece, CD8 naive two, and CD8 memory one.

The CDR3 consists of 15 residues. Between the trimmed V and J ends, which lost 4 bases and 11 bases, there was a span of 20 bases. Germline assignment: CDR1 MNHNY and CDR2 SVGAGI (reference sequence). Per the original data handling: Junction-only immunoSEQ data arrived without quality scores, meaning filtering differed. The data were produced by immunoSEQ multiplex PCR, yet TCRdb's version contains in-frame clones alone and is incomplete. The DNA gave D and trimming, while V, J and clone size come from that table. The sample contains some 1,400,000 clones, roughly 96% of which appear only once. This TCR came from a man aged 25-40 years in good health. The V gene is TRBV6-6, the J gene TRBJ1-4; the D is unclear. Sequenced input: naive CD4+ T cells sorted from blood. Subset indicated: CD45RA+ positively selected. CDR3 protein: CASSSTGLTIGKLFF. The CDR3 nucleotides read TGTGCCAGCAGTTCAACTGGGCTCACGATTGGTAAACTGTTTTTT.